This entry lists 28 T cell receptor beta chains sequenced from one sample in a study of cytomegalovirus exposure and HLA in healthy donors (dated by TCRdb to 2017 to 2019). Library construction relied on the immunoSEQ multiplex PCR assay. For the multiplex PCR, a mixture combining 60 forward primers for TCR Vbeta segments and 13 reverse primers for TCR Jbeta segments was used. TCRdb took over this immuneACCESS table, retaining in-frame rearrangements with V and J assigned. Such tables are incomplete; in checked studies, under half of the missing clones stem from an unresolved V gene, and the remainder is unexplained. The sample records roughly 200,000 clones, 79% of which are singletons. The biggest ten clones account for approximately 0.7% of the sample. The sample was PBMCs. The receptor source for this set is a woman between 35 and 50 years old in good health and CMV-seronegative.

This clone was counted a few times. CDR3 in DNA: TGTGCCAGCAGGGTCACAGGGGAGGTAAAAGCTTTCTTT. This codes for CASRVTGEVKAFF. The chain is built from TRBV6-5 and TRBJ1-1; 7 bases are a match to TRBD1. J was trimmed by 9 bases and V by 6 bases; bases with no gene match: 10. CDR3 length: 13 residues. Germline CDR1 reads MNHEY; CDR2 reads SVGAGI.

The chain employs TRBV5-1 and TRBJ1-1, with D perhaps TRBD1 (6 bases). Germline V gene lookup returns CDR1 SGHRS and CDR2 YFSETQ. The V gene lost 4 bases and the J gene lost 0 bases, with 16 bases spanning the gap. This CDR3 is 16 amino acids long. This CDR3 reads CASSLGQNRLNTEAFF. The CDR3 DNA reads as TGCGCCAGCAGCCTTGGACAGAACAGACTGAACACTGAAGCTTTCTTT.

This clone is medium-sized in the sample. The chain is built from TRBV5-4 and TRBJ2-7; possibly TRBD2 for D (5 bases). The V end lost 4 bases, the J end lost 4 bases, and 15 bases lay between the germline ends. CDR1 and CDR2 from the germline V gene are SGHNT and YYREEE (reference sequence). This CDR3 comprises 14 residues. The CDR3 region has the DNA TGTGCCAGCAGCCAAGCCCTCGGAGGTTACGAGCAGTACTTC. It translates to CASSQALGGYEQYF.

This clone was seen a handful of times. The chain combines TRBV4-1 with TRBJ2-7, with D perhaps matching TRBD2 (6 bases). The germline V gene has CDR1 MGHRA and CDR2 YSYEKL. The V end lost 1 base, the J end lost 0 bases, and 13 bases lay between the germline ends. This CDR3 region has 16 residues. CDR3: CASSQAAAGSSYEQYF. The CDR3 region has the DNA TGCGCCAGCAGCCAAGCGGCCGCGGGGTCCTCCTACGAGCAGTACTTC.

The V gene is TRBV29-1, the J gene TRBJ1-2, with 8 nucleotides matching TRBD1. The CDR3 has 18 amino acids. Germline CDR1 is SQVTM and CDR2 is ANQGSEA. With V trimmed by 4 bases and J by 8 bases, 24 bases remained unmatched. The CDR3 spells CSVAPGKDRGPRGGGYTF. DNA for the CDR3: TGCAGCGTTGCCCCTGGAAAAGACAGGGGCCCTAGGGGTGGAGGCTACACCTTC.

The V gene is TRBV5-1, the J gene TRBJ2-2; 13 bases are shared with TRBD2. V lost 4 bases and J lost 3; bases outside the gene matches: 3. This CDR3 has 16 amino acids. The germline gives CDR1 SGHRS, CDR2 YFSETQ. The CDR3 DNA sequence: TGCGCCAGCAGCGGTGGACTAGCGGGAGACACCGGGGAGCTGTTTTTT. Amino acids: CASSGGLAGDTGELFF. Full variable domain (remainder filled in from reference TRBV5-1 and TRBJ2-2): KAGVTQTPRYLIKTRGQQVTLSCSPISGHRSVSWYQQTPGQGLQFLFEYFSETQRNKGNFPGRFSGRQFSNSRSEMNVSTLELGDSALYLCASSGGLAGDTGELFFGEGSRLTVL.

V and J are TRBV7-9 and TRBJ2-5; TRBD1 aligns across 10 bases. The J call may be mistaken, given a closer DNA end match to TRBJ2-7. Germline assignment: CDR1 SEHNR and CDR2 FQNEAQ (reference sequence). CDR3 length: 18 residues. The CDR3 DNA reads TGTGCCAGCAGCCCCGTTAGTCAGGGACAGGGGATCTCCTACGAGCAGTACTTC. Its protein is CASSPVSQGQGISYEQYF.

CDR3 DNA: TGCGCCAGCAGCCCTCAACAGGGGAGGACAGATACGCAGTATTTT. Translation: CASSPQQGRTDTQYF. The gene calls are TRBV5-1 and TRBJ2-3; D is perhaps TRBD1 (7 bases). Per germline, CDR1 SGHRS and CDR2 YFSETQ. The V gene lost 4 bases and the J gene lost 3 bases, with 15 bases spanning the gap. This CDR3 has 15 amino acids.

In its sample, this clone was seen once. The chain couples TRBV7-6 to TRBJ2-1; TRBD2 aligns across 7 bases. Germline trimming cut 1 base from V and 3 bases from J; bases unmatched to any gene: 6. The germline CDR1 and CDR2 sequences are SGHVS and FNYEAQ. The CDR3 sequence is 16 residues long. CDR3: CASSLEASGNYNEQFF. The CDR3 nucleotides read TGTGCCAGCAGCTTAGAGGCTAGCGGAAACTACAATGAGCAGTTCTTC.

V usage is TRBV5-1 and J usage is TRBJ1-2, with D maybe TRBD1 (6 bases). V was shortened by 0 bases and J by 8 bases, with 14 bases between the two germline ends. Per germline, CDR1 SGHRS and CDR2 YFSETQ. CDR3 length: 14 residues. The CDR3 protein is CASSLEGVPGGYTF. CDR3 sequence (DNA): TGCGCCAGCAGCTTGGAGGGGGTGCCCGGGGGCTACACCTTC. Based on the CDR3 plus reference TRBV5-1 and TRBJ1-2, the full variable domain is KAGVTQTPRYLIKTRGQQVTLSCSPISGHRSVSWYQQTPGQGLQFLFEYFSETQRNKGNFPGRFSGRQFSNSRSEMNVSTLELGDSALYLCASSLEGVPGGYTFGSGTRLTVV.

The J gene is TRBJ2-7, the V gene TRBV7-2; TRBD2 is a possible D gene (6 bases). Looked up from germline, CDR1 is SGHTA and CDR2 is FQGNSA. Trimming cost V 1 base and J 6 bases, with 19 bases left between them. CDR3 length: 16 amino acids. CDR3 in amino acids: CASSLVGVGRVVEQYF. The CDR3 coding sequence is TGTGCCAGCAGCTTAGTCGGGGTCGGGAGAGTAGTCGAGCAGTACTTC.

This chain joins TRBV30 and TRBJ2-3; 8 bases are a match to TRBD2. Germline V lookup: CDR1 GTSNPN, CDR2 SVGIG (reference sequence). There are 15 residues in the CDR3. The ends lost 3 bases at V and 2 bases at J; junction bases unmatched: 7. The CDR3, as DNA: TGTGCCTGGAGGGACGGGGGGGACAACACAGATACGCAGTATTTT. Its translation: CAWRDGGDNTDTQYF.

The chain couples TRBV18 to TRBJ2-7; 16 nucleotides align to TRBD2. Unmatched junction bases numbered 4, after V lost 3 bases and J lost 5 bases. This CDR3 region has 16 residues. Per germline, CDR1 KGHSH and CDR2 LQKENI. The CDR3 DNA reads as TGTGCCAGCTCACCCGGGACTAGCGGGAGGGTCCACGAGCAGTACTTC. Amino acid sequence: CASSPGTSGRVHEQYF.

This chain connects TRBV5-1 to TRBJ2-7; D perhaps matches TRBD1 (6 bases). CDR3 length: 12 amino acids. The V gene's germline CDR1 is SGHRS and CDR2 YFSETQ. V lost 0 bases to trimming and J lost 5 bases, with 6 bases between them. The CDR3 DNA follows: TGCGCCAGCAGCTTGGGGACAGACGAGCAGTACTTC. It encodes CASSLGTDEQYF.

This clone has only a few counts. The chain links TRBV29-1 to TRBJ2-5, with D possibly being TRBD2 (5 bases). This CDR3 spans 13 amino acids. Germline V gene data show CDR1 as SQVTM and CDR2 as ANQGSEA. The V gene lost 3 bases and the J gene lost 4 bases, with 12 bases spanning the gap. As DNA, the CDR3 is TGCAGCGTTGACCGGCTAGCCCGAGAGACCCAGTACTTC. Its protein is CSVDRLARETQYF.

The rearrangement uses TRBV14 and TRBJ2-1, with D tentatively TRBD2 (7 bases). The CDR3 consists of 17 residues. The ends were cut back, 0 bases at V and 5 bases at J, with 17 bases in the middle. CDR1 SGHDN and CDR2 FVKESK come from the germline V gene. The CDR3 reads CASSQEVLGGPHNEQFF. CDR3 nucleotide sequence: TGTGCCAGCAGCCAAGAAGTCCTGGGGGGGCCACACAATGAGCAGTTCTTC.

This chain links TRBV19 with TRBJ2-1, with D possibly being TRBD1 (6 bases). Trimming removed 10 bases from V and 8 bases from J, with 18 bases in between. Germline CDR1 is LNHDA and CDR2 is SQIVND (reference sequence). The CDR3 loop spans 13 amino acids. CDR3 in DNA: TGTGCCACCACACCTACAGGGATCGATGAGCAGTTCTTC. Translating gives CATTPTGIDEQFF.

This clone was counted between two and nine times. The CDR3 is CASSFRTASSYEQYF. Here the CDR3 DNA reads TGTGCCAGCAGCTTTAGGACTGCTAGCTCCTACGAGCAGTACTTC. The chain joins TRBV5-6 to TRBJ2-7; weak D call: TRBD2 (5 bases). The germline V gene encodes CDR1 SGHDT and CDR2 YYEEEE. CDR3 length: 15 amino acids. The V and J ends lost 2 bases and 0 bases respectively, with 12 bases between them.

The chain couples TRBV7-9 to TRBJ1-6, with D unresolved. The CDR3 has 13 residues. CDR1 SEHNR and CDR2 FQNEAQ come from the germline V gene (reference sequence). V lost 5 bases to trimming and J lost 13 bases, with 15 bases between them. The CDR3 spells CASSAQNRSPLHF. CDR3 DNA sequence: TGTGCCAGCAGCGCGCAGAACAGATCGCCCCTCCACTTT.

This chain uses TRBV5-4 with TRBJ1-6; D might be TRBD1 (6 bases). This CDR3 contains 18 residues. Germline CDR1 reads SGHNT; CDR2 reads YYREEE (reference sequence). V shed 0 bases and J shed 7 bases, with 20 bases lying between them. The CDR3 bases are TGTGCCAGCAGCTTGGATATAGGCGGGGGCTATCGGAATTCACCCCTCCACTTT. Translated: CASSLDIGGGYRNSPLHF.

The gene calls are TRBV11-1 and TRBJ2-7; 8 bases fit TRBD1. The CDR3 totals 15 residues. V was pared by 2 bases and J by 3 bases, with 6 bases of the junction left unmatched. The germline V gene encodes CDR1 SGHAT and CDR2 FQDESV (reference sequence). In DNA form, the CDR3 reads TGTGCCAGCAGCTTAACCGGGACAGGTAACTACGAGCAGTACTTC. This gives the protein CASSLTGTGNYEQYF. Variable domain in full (rest from reference TRBV11-1 and TRBJ2-7): EAEVAQSPRYKITEKSQAVAFWCDPISGHATLYWYRQILGQGPELLVQFQDESVVDDSQLPKDRFSAERLKGVDSTLKIQPAELGDSAMYLCASSLTGTGNYEQYFGPGTRLTVT.

The chain uses TRBV14 and TRBJ2-1, with D hard to call. CDR1 is SGHDN and CDR2 is FVKESK in the germline V gene. V shed 4 bases and J shed 9 bases, with 10 bases lying between them. The CDR3 loop spans 12 amino acids. This CDR3 reads CASSPPFGEQFF. CDR3 nucleotide sequence: TGTGCCAGCAGCCCGCCTTTCGGTGAGCAGTTCTTC.

This clone turned up a few times. V is TRBV2 and J is TRBJ2-7; 8 nucleotides line up with TRBD1. CDR1 is SNHLY, CDR2 FYNNEI, per germline. CDR3 length equals 14 residues. Trimming at V came to 5 bases and at J to 5 bases, leaving 8 bases not matched to a gene. Here the CDR3 DNA reads TGTGCCAGCAGTTACAGGACAGGGCCGGACGAGCAGTACTTC. It encodes CASSYRTGPDEQYF.

The gene calls are TRBV5-1 and TRBJ2-5, with TRBD2 matching 8 bases. The germline V gene has CDR1 SGHRS and CDR2 YFSETQ. CDR3 length equals 14 residues. V was clipped by 2 bases and J by 5 bases; unmatched bases: 5. CDR3 region: CASSLRTSRETQYF. For the CDR3, the DNA is TGCGCCAGCAGCTTACGGACTAGCAGGGAGACCCAGTACTTC.

CDR3 residues: CSGSQDRSSYNEQFF. The CDR3 DNA sequence: TGCAGCGGCTCCCAGGACAGGAGCTCCTACAATGAGCAGTTCTTC. The V and J genes are TRBV29-1 and TRBJ2-1; 7 nucleotides align to TRBD1. In germline, CDR1 is SQVTM, CDR2 ANQGSEA. V shed 7 bases and J 0 bases; nucleotides not matched to a gene: 9. The CDR3 runs 15 residues.

This chain uses TRBV5-1 with TRBJ2-5; TRBD2 might be the D (5 bases). The CDR3 loop spans 14 amino acids. In germline, CDR1 is SGHRS, CDR2 YFSETQ. Trimming removed 0 bases at V and 5 bases at J, with 11 bases between. The CDR3 DNA follows: TGCGCCAGCAGCTTGGAGGGAGATCGGGAGACCCAGTACTTC. This codes for CASSLEGDRETQYF.

The chain joins TRBV19 to TRBJ2-5; possible D gene TRBD2, 6 bases. Trimming stripped 5 bases from V and 3 bases from J, with 16 bases between. The CDR3 runs 15 residues. The germline CDR1 and CDR2 sequences are LNHDA and SQIVND (reference sequence). Here the CDR3 DNA reads TGTGCCAGTAGTGCTAGCAGGCGGGGAGAAGAGACCCAGTACTTC. This encodes CASSASRRGEETQYF.

The rearrangement links TRBV27 to TRBJ2-7; 7 bases fit TRBD1. Germline assignment: CDR1 MNHEY and CDR2 SMNVEV (reference sequence). The CDR3 has 17 amino acids. Germline trimming cut 3 bases from V and 2 bases from J; bases unmatched to any gene: 13. The CDR3 spells CASSFGGGRTGPYEQYF. The CDR3 nucleotides are TGTGCCAGCAGTTTTGGGGGTGGCAGGACAGGACCCTACGAGCAGTACTTC.